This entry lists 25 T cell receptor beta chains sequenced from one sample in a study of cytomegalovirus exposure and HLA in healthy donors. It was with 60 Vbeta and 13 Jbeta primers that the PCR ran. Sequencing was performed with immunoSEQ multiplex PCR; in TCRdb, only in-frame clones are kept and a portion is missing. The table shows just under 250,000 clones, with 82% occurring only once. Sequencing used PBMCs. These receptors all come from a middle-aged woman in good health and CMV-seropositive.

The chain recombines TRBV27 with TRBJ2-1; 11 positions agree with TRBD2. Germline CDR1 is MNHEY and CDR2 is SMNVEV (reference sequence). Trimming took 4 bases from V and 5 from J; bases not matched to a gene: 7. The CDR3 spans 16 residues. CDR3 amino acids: CASSWGLADKHNEQFF. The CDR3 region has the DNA TGTGCCAGCAGTTGGGGACTAGCGGACAAACACAATGAGCAGTTCTTC.

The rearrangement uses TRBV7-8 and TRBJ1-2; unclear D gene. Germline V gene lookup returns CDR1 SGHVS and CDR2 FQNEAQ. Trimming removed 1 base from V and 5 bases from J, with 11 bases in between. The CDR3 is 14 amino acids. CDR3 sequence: CASSLGVEGYGYTF. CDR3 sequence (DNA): TGTGCCAGCAGCTTAGGGGTGGAGGGATATGGCTACACCTTC.

This CDR3 is CASSLEGASGYTF. The CDR3 DNA reads TGTGCCAGCTCACTGGAGGGGGCCTCTGGCTACACCTTC. The rearrangement uses TRBV18 and TRBJ1-2; 7 nucleotides match TRBD1. The CDR3 contains 13 residues. J was trimmed by 7 bases and V by 4 bases; bases with no gene match: 6. Germline values: CDR1 KGHSH, CDR2 LQKENI.

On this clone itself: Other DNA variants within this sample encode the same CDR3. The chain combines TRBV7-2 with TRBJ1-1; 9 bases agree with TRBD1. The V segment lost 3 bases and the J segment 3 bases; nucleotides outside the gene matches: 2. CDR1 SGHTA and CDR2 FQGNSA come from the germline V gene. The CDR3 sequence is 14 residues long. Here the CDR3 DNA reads TGTGCCAGCAGCTTCGACAGGGGGTACACTGAAGCTTTCTTT. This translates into CASSFDRGYTEAFF.

In nucleotides, the CDR3 is TGTGCCAGTAGTCGAGGGACTGAAGCTTTCTTT. Amino acids: CASSRGTEAFF. V gene TRBV19 combines with J gene TRBJ1-1; D unresolved. V lost 5 bases to trimming and J lost 5 bases, with 6 bases between them. Germline V lookup: CDR1 LNHDA, CDR2 SQIVND (reference sequence). The CDR3 spans 11 residues. Full variable domain (rest looked up from reference TRBV19 and TRBJ1-1): DGGITQSPKYLFRKEGQNVTLSCEQNLNHDAMYWYRQDPGQGLRLIYYSQIVNDFQKGDIAEGYSVSREKKESFPLTVTSAQKNPTAFYLCASSRGTEAFFGQGTRLTVV.

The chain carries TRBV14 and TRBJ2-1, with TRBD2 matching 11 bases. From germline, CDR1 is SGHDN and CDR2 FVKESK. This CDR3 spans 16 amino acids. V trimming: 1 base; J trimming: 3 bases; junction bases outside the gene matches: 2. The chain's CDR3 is CASSQVAGGIYNEQFF. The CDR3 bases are TGTGCCAGCAGCCAAGTAGCGGGGGGGATCTACAATGAGCAGTTCTTC.

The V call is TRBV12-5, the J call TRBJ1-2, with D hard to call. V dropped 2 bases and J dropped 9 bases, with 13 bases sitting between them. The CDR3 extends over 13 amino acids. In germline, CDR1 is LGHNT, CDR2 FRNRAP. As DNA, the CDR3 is TGTGCTAGTGGTTTGATCCCAGGCGGGAGCTACACCTTC. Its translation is CASGLIPGGSYTF.

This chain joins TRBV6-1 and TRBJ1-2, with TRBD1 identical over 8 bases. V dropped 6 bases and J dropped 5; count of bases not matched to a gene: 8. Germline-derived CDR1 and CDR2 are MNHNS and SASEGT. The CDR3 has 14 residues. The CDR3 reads CASSPDRELYGYTF. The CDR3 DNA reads TGTGCCAGCAGCCCGGACAGGGAGCTTTATGGCTACACCTTC.

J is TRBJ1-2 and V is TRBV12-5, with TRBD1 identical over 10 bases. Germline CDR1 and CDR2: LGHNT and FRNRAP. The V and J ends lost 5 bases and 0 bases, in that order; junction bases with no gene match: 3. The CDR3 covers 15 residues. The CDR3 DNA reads TGTGCTAGTGGTCCGGGGACAGGGGCTAACTATGGCTACACCTTC. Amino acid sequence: CASGPGTGANYGYTF. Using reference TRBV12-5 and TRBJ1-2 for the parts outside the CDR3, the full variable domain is DARVTQTPRHKVTEMGQEVTMRCQPILGHNTVFWYRQTMMQGLELLAYFRNRAPLDDSGMPKDRFSAEMPDATLATLKIQPSEPRDSAVYFCASGPGTGANYGYTFGSGTRLTVV.

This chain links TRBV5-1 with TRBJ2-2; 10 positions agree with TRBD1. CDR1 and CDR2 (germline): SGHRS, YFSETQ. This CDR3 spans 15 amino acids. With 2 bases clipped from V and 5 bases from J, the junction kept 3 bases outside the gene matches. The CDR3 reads CASSFRTGGTGELFF. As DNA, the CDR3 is TGCGCCAGCAGCTTTCGGACAGGGGGTACCGGGGAGCTGTTTTTT. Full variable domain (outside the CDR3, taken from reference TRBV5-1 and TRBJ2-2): KAGVTQTPRYLIKTRGQQVTLSCSPISGHRSVSWYQQTPGQGLQFLFEYFSETQRNKGNFPGRFSGRQFSNSRSEMNVSTLELGDSALYLCASSFRTGGTGELFFGEGSRLTVL.

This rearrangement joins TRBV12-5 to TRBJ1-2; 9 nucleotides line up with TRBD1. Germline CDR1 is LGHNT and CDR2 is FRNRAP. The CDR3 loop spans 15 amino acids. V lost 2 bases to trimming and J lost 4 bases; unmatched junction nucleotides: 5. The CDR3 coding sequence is TGTGCTAGTGGTTTGCCTGAGGGACAGGGCTATGGCTACACCTTC. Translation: CASGLPEGQGYGYTF.

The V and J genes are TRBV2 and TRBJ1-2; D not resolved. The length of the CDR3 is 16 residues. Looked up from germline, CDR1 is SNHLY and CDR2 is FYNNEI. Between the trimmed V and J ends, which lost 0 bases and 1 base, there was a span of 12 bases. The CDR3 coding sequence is TGTGCCAGCAGTGAAGCGGTAGGCAGGAATAACTATGGCTACACCTTC. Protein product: CASSEAVGRNNYGYTF.

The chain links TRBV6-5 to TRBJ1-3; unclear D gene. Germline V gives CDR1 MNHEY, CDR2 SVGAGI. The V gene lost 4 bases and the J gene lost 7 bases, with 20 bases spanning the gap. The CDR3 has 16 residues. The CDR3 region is CASSSTGIPIGNTIYF. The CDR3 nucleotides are TGTGCCAGCAGTTCCACCGGGATACCGATAGGGAACACCATATATTTT.

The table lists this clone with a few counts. As DNA, the CDR3 is TGTGCCACCAGCAGGCCGGGTGGTGGGTTCGGCTACACCTTC. Protein sequence: CATSRPGGGFGYTF. The chain joins TRBV15 to TRBJ1-2; no clear D. Germline assignment: CDR1 LNHNV and CDR2 YYDKDF (reference sequence). The CDR3 is made up of 14 amino acids. The ends were cut back, 3 bases at V and 8 bases at J, with 16 bases in the middle. Together with reference TRBV15 and TRBJ1-2, the CDR3 gives the full variable domain: DAMVIQNPRYQVTQFGKPVTLSCSQTLNHNVMYWYQQKSSQAPKLLFHYYDKDFNNEADTPDNFQSRRPNTSFCFLDIRSPGLGDTAMYLCATSRPGGGFGYTFGSGTRLTVV.

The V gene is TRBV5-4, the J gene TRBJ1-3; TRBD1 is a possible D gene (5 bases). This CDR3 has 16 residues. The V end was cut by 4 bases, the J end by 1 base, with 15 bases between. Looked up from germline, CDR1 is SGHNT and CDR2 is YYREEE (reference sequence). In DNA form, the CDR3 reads TGTGCCAGCAGCGCGGACCCAGGGAATTCTGGAAACACCATATATTTT. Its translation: CASSADPGNSGNTIYF.

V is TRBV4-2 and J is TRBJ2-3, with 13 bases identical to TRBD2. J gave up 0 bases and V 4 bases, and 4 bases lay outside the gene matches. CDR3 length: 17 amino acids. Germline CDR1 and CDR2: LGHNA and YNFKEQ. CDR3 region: CASSLPTSGGSTDTQYF. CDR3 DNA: TGTGCCAGCAGCCTCCCGACTAGCGGGGGGAGCACAGATACGCAGTATTTT.

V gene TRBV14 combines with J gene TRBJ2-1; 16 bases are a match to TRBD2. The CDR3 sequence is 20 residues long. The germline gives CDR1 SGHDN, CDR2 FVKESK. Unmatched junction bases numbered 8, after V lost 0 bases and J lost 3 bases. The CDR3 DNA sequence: TGTGCCAGCAGCCAAGACGGGACTAGCGGGAGGGCCTTTGGCTACAATGAGCAGTTCTTC. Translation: CASSQDGTSGRAFGYNEQFF.

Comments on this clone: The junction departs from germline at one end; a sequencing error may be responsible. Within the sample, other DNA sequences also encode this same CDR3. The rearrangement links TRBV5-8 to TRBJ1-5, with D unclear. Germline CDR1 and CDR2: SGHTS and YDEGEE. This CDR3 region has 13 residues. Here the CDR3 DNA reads TGTGCCAGCAGCGTAGCGGCCTTTCAGCCCCAGCACTTT. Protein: CASSVAAFQPQHF.

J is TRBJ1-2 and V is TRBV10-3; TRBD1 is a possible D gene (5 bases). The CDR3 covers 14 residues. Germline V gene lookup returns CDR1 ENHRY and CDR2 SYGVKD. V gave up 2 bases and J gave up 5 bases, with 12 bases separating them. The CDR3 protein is CAISEQRGAYGYTF. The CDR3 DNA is TGTGCCATCAGTGAGCAAAGGGGCGCATATGGCTACACCTTC.

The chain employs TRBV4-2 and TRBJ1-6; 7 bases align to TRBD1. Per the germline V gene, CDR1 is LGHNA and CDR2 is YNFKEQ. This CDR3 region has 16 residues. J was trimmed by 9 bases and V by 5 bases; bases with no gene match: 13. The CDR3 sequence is CASSYSPGTELSPLHF. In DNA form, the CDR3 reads TGTGCCAGCAGCTACTCGCCCGGGACAGAGCTTTCACCCCTCCACTTT.

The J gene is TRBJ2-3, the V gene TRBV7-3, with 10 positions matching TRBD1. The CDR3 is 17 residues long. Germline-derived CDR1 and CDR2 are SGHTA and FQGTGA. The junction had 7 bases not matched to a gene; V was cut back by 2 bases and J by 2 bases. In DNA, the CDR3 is TGTGCCAGCAGCTTAGGGGGGGACAGGGGAACCACAGATACGCAGTATTTT. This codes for CASSLGGDRGTTDTQYF.

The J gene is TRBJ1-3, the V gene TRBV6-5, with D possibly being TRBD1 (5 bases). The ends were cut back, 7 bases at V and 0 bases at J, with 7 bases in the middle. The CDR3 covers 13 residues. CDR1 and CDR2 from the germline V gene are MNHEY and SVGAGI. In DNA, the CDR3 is TGTGCCAGCAAGGACAACTCTGGAAACACCATATATTTT. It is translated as CASKDNSGNTIYF.

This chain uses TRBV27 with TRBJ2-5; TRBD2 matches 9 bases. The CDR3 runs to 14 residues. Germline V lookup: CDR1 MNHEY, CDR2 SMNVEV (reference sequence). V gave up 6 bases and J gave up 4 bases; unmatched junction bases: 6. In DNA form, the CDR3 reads TGTGCCAGCAGCCCTTTTAGCGGGAGAGAGACCCAGTACTTC. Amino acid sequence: CASSPFSGRETQYF.

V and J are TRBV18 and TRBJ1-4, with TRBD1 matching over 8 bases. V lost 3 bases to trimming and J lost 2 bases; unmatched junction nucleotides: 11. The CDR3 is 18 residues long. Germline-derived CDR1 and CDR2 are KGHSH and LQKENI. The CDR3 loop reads CASSPVSGGAGTNEKLFF. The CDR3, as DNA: TGTGCCAGCTCACCCGTCTCAGGGGGCGCTGGTACTAATGAAAAACTGTTTTTT.

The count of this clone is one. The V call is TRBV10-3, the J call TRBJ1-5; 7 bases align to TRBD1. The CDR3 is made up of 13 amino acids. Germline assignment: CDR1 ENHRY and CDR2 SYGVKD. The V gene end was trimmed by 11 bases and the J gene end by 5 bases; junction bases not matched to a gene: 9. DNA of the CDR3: TGTGCCGCCCAGGGGGTGTCGGATCAGCCCCAGCATTTT. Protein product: CAAQGVSDQPQHF.